The 5 T cell receptor beta chains reported below all come from one sample, sequenced in a study of T cell responses to AZD1222 COVID-19 vaccine. The method was immunoSEQ multiplex PCR; TCRdb's version includes in-frame clones alone and lacks a portion of them. Seen here are about 140,000 clones, approximately 93% observed once, and the top ten hold approximately 0.9%. The sample consisted of peripheral blood, taken on day 0 of MenACWY control vaccination. Every receptor here comes from an adult in good health.

This clone was counted once. The chain uses TRBV2 and TRBJ1-4; TRBD1 agrees at 11 bases. The CDR3 covers 16 residues. CDR1 is SNHLY, CDR2 FYNNEI, per germline. The ends lost 6 bases at V and 8 bases at J; junction bases unmatched: 11. The CDR3 DNA follows: TGTGCCAGCAGCAAGATAGGGACAGGGGGAGGCGAAAAACTGTTTTTT. Its translation is CASSKIGTGGGEKLFF.

The chain employs TRBV28 and TRBJ1-5; a weak D match, TRBD1 (6 bases). CDR1 is MDHEN, CDR2 SYDVKM, per germline. V lost 7 bases, J lost 4 bases, and 8 bases lay in between. This CDR3 comprises 12 residues. The CDR3 loop is CASTQGNQPQHF. As DNA, the CDR3 is TGTGCCAGCACCCAGGGGAATCAGCCCCAGCATTTT.

V usage is TRBV5-4 and J usage is TRBJ2-3; D may be TRBD1 (6 bases). Trimming cost V 4 bases and J 4 bases, with 16 bases left between them. The CDR3 consists of 15 residues. The germline V gene has CDR1 SGHNT and CDR2 YYREEE (reference sequence). In nucleotides, the CDR3 is TGTGCCAGCAGCCCTAGCAGGGGATTCGCAGATACGCAGTATTTT. Translating gives CASSPSRGFADTQYF.

The rearrangement joins TRBV5-1 to TRBJ1-3; D is possibly TRBD1 (5 bases). There are 15 residues in the CDR3. Germline loops: CDR1 SGHRS, CDR2 YFSETQ. Trimming removed 0 bases from V and 0 bases from J, with 7 bases in between. The CDR3 sequence is CASSLGQNSGNTIYF. CDR3 DNA: TGCGCCAGCAGCTTGGGACAGAACTCTGGAAACACCATATATTTT.

The V gene is TRBV2, the J gene TRBJ2-6; D not resolved. This CDR3 region has 13 residues. The V end lost 4 bases, the J end lost 3 bases, and 4 bases lay between the germline ends. Per the germline V gene, CDR1 is SNHLY and CDR2 is FYNNEI. Here the CDR3 DNA reads TGTGCCAGCAGTGGGCGTGGGGCCAACGTCCTGACTTTC. It codes for CASSGRGANVLTF.